Listed here are 10 T cell receptor beta chains from one sample, sequenced in a study of blood T cell repertoires in COVID-19. Libraries were prepared by immunoSEQ multiplex PCR; TCRdb keeps only in-frame clonotypes and omits some of them. The data show 300,000 or so clones, over 75% seen once. The sequenced sample was peripheral blood. Receptors were obtained from a woman aged 50 to 60 who had recovered from COVID-19.

This clone was counted once. V usage is TRBV19 and J usage is TRBJ2-4, with a tentative D call TRBD1 (5 bases). This CDR3 is 13 amino acids long. V was cut by 5 bases and J by 11 bases, with 16 bases left in between. Germline V CDR1 and CDR2: LNHDA, SQIVND (reference sequence). DNA of the CDR3: TGTGCCAGTAGTGATCGCAGGGAATCTTTTCAGTACTTC. Protein sequence: CASSDRRESFQYF.

The table lists this clone with a count of one. The rearrangement links TRBV5-1 to TRBJ1-1; TRBD1 matches 9 bases. V lost 3 bases, J lost 5 bases, and 2 bases stayed unmatched. Germline V gene lookup returns CDR1 SGHRS and CDR2 YFSETQ. This CDR3 region has 13 residues. The CDR3 sequence is CASSSGQGTEAFF. The CDR3 region has the DNA TGCGCCAGCAGCTCGGGACAGGGTACTGAAGCTTTCTTT. Full variable domain (outside the CDR3, taken from reference TRBV5-1 and TRBJ1-1): KAGVTQTPRYLIKTRGQQVTLSCSPISGHRSVSWYQQTPGQGLQFLFEYFSETQRNKGNFPGRFSGRQFSNSRSEMNVSTLELGDSALYLCASSSGQGTEAFFGQGTRLTVV.

CDR3 bases: TGTGCCAGCAGTTACTCCCACAGGGTAACTGGAAACACCATATATTTT. This gives the protein CASSYSHRVTGNTIYF. The chain uses TRBV6-5 and TRBJ1-3; possibly TRBD1 for D (6 bases). The V end lost 0 bases, the J end lost 2 bases, and 11 bases lay between the germline ends. CDR3 length: 16 amino acids. Germline V gene data show CDR1 as MNHEY and CDR2 as SVGAGI.

The chain combines TRBV29-1 with TRBJ1-2, with D maybe TRBD1 (6 bases). CDR1 SQVTM and CDR2 ANQGSEA come from the germline V gene. The CDR3 contains 15 residues. Trimming left V 1 base short and J 2 bases short, with 14 bases between. The CDR3 DNA follows: TGCAGCGTTGAAGGGGGGTTGGGGACAAACTATGGCTACACCTTC. Translated, it gives CSVEGGLGTNYGYTF.

The chain is built from TRBV7-8 and TRBJ2-5, with TRBD2 matching over 16 bases. V gave up 0 bases and J gave up 2 bases; unmatched junction bases: 3. The germline CDR1 and CDR2 sequences are SGHVS and FQNEAQ. The CDR3 has 18 residues. CDR3 sequence: CASSLAPGLAGGQETQYF. CDR3 DNA: TGTGCCAGCAGCTTAGCCCCGGGACTAGCGGGAGGGCAAGAGACCCAGTACTTC.

This chain joins TRBV11-2 and TRBJ2-7; perhaps TRBD1 as D (6 bases). The CDR3 covers 14 residues. Germline values: CDR1 SGHAT, CDR2 FQNNGV. The V end lost 1 base, the J end lost 6 bases, and 13 bases lay between the germline ends. The CDR3 sequence: CASSLGWVGGEQYF. DNA for the CDR3: TGTGCCAGCAGCTTAGGGTGGGTAGGGGGCGAGCAGTACTTC.

The chain uses TRBV29-1 and TRBJ2-3; 8 bases align to TRBD2. Germline V CDR1 and CDR2: SQVTM, ANQGSEA. The CDR3 length is 13 residues. V shed 4 bases, J shed 2 bases, and the junction held 2 bases outside the gene matches. The CDR3 DNA reads as TGCAGCGTTGTAGCGGGGATCACAGATACGCAGTATTTT. Amino acids: CSVVAGITDTQYF.

The rearrangement links TRBV4-1 to TRBJ2-5; 9 positions agree with TRBD2. The V gene's germline CDR1 is MGHRA and CDR2 YSYEKL. The CDR3 contains 14 residues. Unmatched junction bases numbered 5, after V lost 8 bases and J lost 1 base. As DNA, the CDR3 is TGCGCCAGCGGGCGGGAGGGAGGCCAAGAGACCCAGTACTTC. This codes for CASGREGGQETQYF.

In this sample, this clone turned up once. The chain joins TRBV6-4 to TRBJ2-7; D remains ambiguous. This CDR3 is 15 amino acids long. V was cut by 3 bases and J by 0 bases, with 12 bases left in between. The germline V gene has CDR1 MRHNA and CDR2 SNTAGT. The CDR3 loop reads CASSELPGSSYEQYF. For the CDR3, the DNA is TGTGCCAGCAGTGAATTACCCGGTAGCTCCTACGAGCAGTACTTC.

The chain combines TRBV9 with TRBJ1-5; 8 bases are a match to TRBD1. After removal of 4 bases from V and 6 bases from J, the junction contained 6 bases not matched to a gene. The CDR3 covers 14 residues. CDR1 is SGDLS and CDR2 is YYNGEE in the germline V gene. The CDR3 DNA reads TGTGCCAGCAGCACGGGACAGGCTTTTCAGCCCCAGCATTTT. Translating it yields CASSTGQAFQPQHF.